The 13 T cell receptor beta chains below were found in one sample sequenced in a study of cytomegalovirus exposure and HLA in healthy donors. Amplification used 60 Vbeta primers and 13 Jbeta primers. Produced via immunoSEQ multiplex PCR; TCRdb's table is partial and in-frame only. The sample lists 150,000 to 200,000 clones, 82% occurring once. Specimen: PBMCs. These receptors were collected from a girl between 10 and 17 years old in good health and CMV-seropositive.

This clone was observed a single time. The chain couples TRBV30 to TRBJ2-3; the match to TRBD2 covers 14 bases. This CDR3 region has 16 residues. The germline CDR1 and CDR2 sequences are GTSNPN and SVGIG (reference sequence). J was trimmed by 4 bases and V by 4 bases; bases with no gene match: 7. This CDR3 reads CAWNAGTSGSADTQYF. The CDR3 nucleotides read TGTGCCTGGAACGCCGGGACTAGCGGGAGTGCAGATACGCAGTATTTT.

J is TRBJ2-6 and V is TRBV4-3; D gene unclear. This CDR3 contains 16 residues. Germline V lookup: CDR1 LGHNA, CDR2 YSLEER. Trimming pared 0 bases from V and 0 bases from J, leaving 6 bases between. CDR3 bases: TGCGCCAGCAGCCAAGAGTCTTACTCTGGGGCCAACGTCCTGACTTTC. Protein: CASSQESYSGANVLTF.

The chain recombines TRBV28 with TRBJ1-2, with 8 bases that match TRBD1. V trimming: 5 bases; J trimming: 2 bases; junction bases outside the gene matches: 4. This CDR3 is built from 14 residues. In germline, CDR1 is MDHEN, CDR2 SYDVKM. For the CDR3, the DNA is TGTGCCAGCAGTAACCAGGGGGCCAACTATGGCTACACCTTC. Protein sequence: CASSNQGANYGYTF.

The sample holds one count of this clone. For the CDR3, the DNA is TGTGCCGGACAGGACACACTTACTGAGGAGCAGTACTTC. This gives the protein CAGQDTLTEEQYF. The chain joins TRBV6-1 to TRBJ2-7, with TRBD1 matching over 7 bases. After removal of 11 bases from V and 7 bases from J, the junction contained 14 bases not matched to a gene. Germline CDR1 reads MNHNS; CDR2 reads SASEGT. The CDR3 is 13 amino acids.

The chain carries TRBV18 and TRBJ2-1, with D perhaps TRBD2 (6 bases). The CDR3 has 14 residues. The V gene lost 1 base and the J gene lost 6 bases, with 10 bases spanning the gap. CDR1 and CDR2 from the germline V gene are KGHSH and LQKENI. This CDR3 reads CASSPLGTLNEQFF. The CDR3 nucleotides read TGTGCCAGCTCACCACTTGGGACTCTCAATGAGCAGTTCTTC.

The rearrangement joins TRBV30 to TRBJ1-6; tentative D call: TRBD1 (5 bases). Germline V CDR1 and CDR2: GTSNPN, SVGIG (reference sequence). The CDR3 covers 13 residues. Between the trimmed V and J ends, which lost 3 bases and 5 bases, there was a span of 8 bases. CDR3 bases: TGTGCCTGGAGAGGACATAATAATTCACCCCTCCACTTT. Translated: CAWRGHNNSPLHF. Complete variable domain (other parts from reference TRBV30 and TRBJ1-6): SQTIHQWPATLVQPVGSPLSLECTVEGTSNPNLYWYRQAAGRGLQLLFYSVGIGQISSEVPQNLSASRPQDRQFILSSKKLLLSDSGFYLCAWRGHNNSPLHFGNGTRLTVT.

This clone appeared once. The chain employs TRBV5-6 and TRBJ1-2, with a weak D call TRBD1 (6 bases). V was clipped by 4 bases and J by 5 bases, with 21 bases between them. This CDR3 has 16 residues. Germline V CDR1 and CDR2: SGHDT, YYEEEE. CDR3 residues: CASSAYAMDSSYGYTF. DNA for the CDR3: TGTGCCAGCAGCGCCTACGCGATGGACAGCTCTTATGGCTACACCTTC.

This clone was counted a single time. The chain recombines TRBV5-1 with TRBJ2-7, with 7 bases fitting TRBD1. Germline V lookup: CDR1 SGHRS, CDR2 YFSETQ. V lost 0 bases to trimming and J lost 7 bases; unmatched junction nucleotides: 16. The CDR3 runs to 17 residues. CDR3 protein: CASSLEPGTALPGEQYF. In DNA, the CDR3 is TGCGCCAGCAGCTTGGAACCAGGGACAGCCCTGCCGGGGGAGCAGTACTTC.

The chain has TRBV6-1 and TRBJ1-2; D is undetermined. The CDR3 spans 15 residues. Germline V gene sequence: CDR1 MNHNS, CDR2 SASEGT. Trimming cost V 3 bases and J 9 bases, with 20 bases left between them. The CDR3 region has the DNA TGTGCCAGCAGTGAGACCCCTTTGGGCACCGCGAGCTACACCTTC. Encoded protein: CASSETPLGTASYTF.

The chain joins TRBV2 to TRBJ2-7; unclear D gene. Looked up from germline, CDR1 is SNHLY and CDR2 is FYNNEI. This CDR3 region has 11 residues. V was pared by 6 bases and J by 3 bases, with 6 bases between. CDR3 nucleotide sequence: TGTGCCAGCAGCCAACTCTACGAGCAGTACTTC. As protein: CASSQLYEQYF.

The chain carries TRBV11-2 and TRBJ2-3; perhaps TRBD2 as D (6 bases). V was pared by 7 bases and J by 6 bases, with 20 bases between. CDR1 SGHAT and CDR2 FQNNGV come from the germline V gene. The CDR3 consists of 15 residues. The CDR3 DNA follows: TGTGCCAGCACCAAGGAGCGGGCTAGCGCGGATACGCAGTATTTT. Translation gives CASTKERASADTQYF.

This clone was recorded a few times. The sample contains more than one DNA sequence encoding this CDR3. This chain uses TRBV6-6 with TRBJ1-1, with D possibly matching TRBD1 (5 bases). The CDR3 has 14 residues. The germline CDR1 and CDR2 sequences are MNHNY and SVGAGI (reference sequence). V was cut by 0 bases and J by 1 base, with 6 bases left in between. The chain's CDR3 is CASSYSGGNTEAFF. The CDR3 DNA reads TGTGCCAGCAGTTACTCGGGGGGGAACACTGAAGCTTTCTTT.

The chain links TRBV4-1 to TRBJ2-7; 12 bases fit TRBD2. V was pared by 3 bases and J by 3 bases, with 6 bases of the junction left unmatched. This CDR3 is built from 16 residues. CDR1 and CDR2 from the germline V gene are MGHRA and YSYEKL. Written as DNA, the CDR3 is TGCGCCAGCAGCCAGCCCACTAGCGGGAGGAGCTACGAGCAGTACTTC. Its translation is CASSQPTSGRSYEQYF.